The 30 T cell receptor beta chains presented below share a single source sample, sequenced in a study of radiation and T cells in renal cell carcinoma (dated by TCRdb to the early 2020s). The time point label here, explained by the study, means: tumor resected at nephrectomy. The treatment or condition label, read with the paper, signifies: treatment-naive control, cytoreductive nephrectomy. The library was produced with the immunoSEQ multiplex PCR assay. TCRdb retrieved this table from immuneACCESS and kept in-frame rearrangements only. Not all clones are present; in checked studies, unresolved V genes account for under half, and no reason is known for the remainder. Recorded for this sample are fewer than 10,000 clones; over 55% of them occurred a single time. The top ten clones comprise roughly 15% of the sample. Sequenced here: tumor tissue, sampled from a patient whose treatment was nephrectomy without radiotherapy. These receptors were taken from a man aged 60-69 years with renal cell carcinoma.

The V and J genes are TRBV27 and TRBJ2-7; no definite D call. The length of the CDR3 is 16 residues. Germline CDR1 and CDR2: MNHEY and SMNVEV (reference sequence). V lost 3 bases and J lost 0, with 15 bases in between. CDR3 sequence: CASSFPGPSPSYEQYF. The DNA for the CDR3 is TGTGCCAGCAGTTTTCCGGGCCCATCCCCCTCCTACGAGCAGTACTTC.

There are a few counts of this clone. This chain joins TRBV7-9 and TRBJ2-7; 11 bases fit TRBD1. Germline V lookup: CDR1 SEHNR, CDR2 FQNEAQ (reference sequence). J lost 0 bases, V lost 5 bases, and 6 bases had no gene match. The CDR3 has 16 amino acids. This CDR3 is CASSVGTGGSSYEQYF. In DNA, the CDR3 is TGTGCCAGCAGCGTCGGGACAGGGGGTAGCTCCTACGAGCAGTACTTC. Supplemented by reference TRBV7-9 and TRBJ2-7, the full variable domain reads DTGVSQNPRHKITKRGQNVTFRCDPISEHNRLYWYRQTLGQGPEFLTYFQNEAQLEKSRLLSDRFSAERPKGSFSTLEIQRTEQGDSAMYLCASSVGTGGSSYEQYFGPGTRLTVT.

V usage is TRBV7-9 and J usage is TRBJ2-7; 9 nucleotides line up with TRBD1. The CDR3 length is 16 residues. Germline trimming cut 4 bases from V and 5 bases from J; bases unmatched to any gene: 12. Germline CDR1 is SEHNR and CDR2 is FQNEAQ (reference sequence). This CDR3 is CASSSSWDRARNEQYF. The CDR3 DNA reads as TGTGCCAGCAGCTCTTCCTGGGACAGGGCTCGGAACGAGCAGTACTTC. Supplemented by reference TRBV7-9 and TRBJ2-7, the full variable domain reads DTGVSQNPRHKITKRGQNVTFRCDPISEHNRLYWYRQTLGQGPEFLTYFQNEAQLEKSRLLSDRFSAERPKGSFSTLEIQRTEQGDSAMYLCASSSSWDRARNEQYFGPGTRLTVT.

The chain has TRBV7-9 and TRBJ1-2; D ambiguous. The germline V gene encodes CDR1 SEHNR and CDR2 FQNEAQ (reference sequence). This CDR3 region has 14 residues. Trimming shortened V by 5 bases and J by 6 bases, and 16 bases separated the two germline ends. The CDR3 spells CASSVGWARDGYTF. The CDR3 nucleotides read TGTGCCAGCAGCGTAGGGTGGGCGCGCGATGGCTACACCTTC.

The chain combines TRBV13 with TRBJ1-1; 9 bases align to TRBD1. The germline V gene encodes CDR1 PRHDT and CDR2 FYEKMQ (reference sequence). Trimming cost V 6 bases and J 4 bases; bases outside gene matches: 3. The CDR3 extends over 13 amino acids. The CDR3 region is CASRTTGGTEAFF. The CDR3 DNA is TGTGCCAGCAGAACGACAGGGGGCACTGAAGCTTTCTTT.

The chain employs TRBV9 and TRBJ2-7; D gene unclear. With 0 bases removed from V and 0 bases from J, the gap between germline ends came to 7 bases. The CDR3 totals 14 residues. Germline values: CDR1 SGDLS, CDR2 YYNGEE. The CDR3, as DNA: TGTGCCAGCAGCGTAGATCACAGCTCCTACGAGCAGTACTTC. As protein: CASSVDHSSYEQYF.

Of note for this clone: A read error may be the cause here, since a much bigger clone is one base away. The CDR3 DNA is TGCGCCAGCAGCTTGGAGCAGGCCGAAGGCTATGGCTACACCTTC. This codes for CASSLEQAEGYGYTF. V is TRBV5-1 and J is TRBJ1-2; D is ambiguous. The CDR3 totals 15 residues. Trimming cost V 0 bases and J 4 bases, with 13 bases left between them. Germline V CDR1 and CDR2: SGHRS, YFSETQ.

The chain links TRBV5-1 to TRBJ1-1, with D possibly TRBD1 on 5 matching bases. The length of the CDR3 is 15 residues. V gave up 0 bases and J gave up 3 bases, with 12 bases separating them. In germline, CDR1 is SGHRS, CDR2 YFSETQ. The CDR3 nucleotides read TGCGCCAGCAGCTTGGCCTTGACAGAATACACTGAAGCTTTCTTT. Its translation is CASSLALTEYTEAFF.

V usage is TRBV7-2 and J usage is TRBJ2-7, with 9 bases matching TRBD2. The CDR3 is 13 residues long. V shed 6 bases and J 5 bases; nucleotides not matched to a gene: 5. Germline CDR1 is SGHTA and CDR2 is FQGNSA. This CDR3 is CASRSLAGDEQYF. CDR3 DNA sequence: TGTGCCAGCAGGAGCTTAGCGGGGGACGAGCAGTACTTC.

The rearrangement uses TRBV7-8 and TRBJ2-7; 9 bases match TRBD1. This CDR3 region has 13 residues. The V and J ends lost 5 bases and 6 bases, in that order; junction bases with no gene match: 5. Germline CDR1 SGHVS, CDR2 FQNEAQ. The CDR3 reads CASSAGQGREQYF. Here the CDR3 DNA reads TGTGCCAGCAGCGCGGGACAGGGCCGCGAGCAGTACTTC.

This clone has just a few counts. CDR3: CGTGEGYGYTF. DNA for the CDR3: TGTGGGACAGGGGAGGGCTATGGCTACACCTTC. The chain recombines TRBV6-1 with TRBJ1-2; 9 positions match TRBD1. The CDR3 runs 11 residues. Per germline, CDR1 MNHNS and CDR2 SASEGT.

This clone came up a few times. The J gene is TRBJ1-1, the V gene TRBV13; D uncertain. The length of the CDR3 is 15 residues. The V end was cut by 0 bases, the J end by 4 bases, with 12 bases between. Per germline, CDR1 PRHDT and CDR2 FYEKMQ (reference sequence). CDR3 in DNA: TGTGCCAGCAGCTTAGGAGTGGGTCCGGGCACTGAAGCTTTCTTT. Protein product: CASSLGVGPGTEAFF. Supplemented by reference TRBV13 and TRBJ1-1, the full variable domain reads AAGVIQSPRHLIKEKRETATLKCYPIPRHDTVYWYQQGPGQDPQFLISFYEKMQSDKGSIPDRFSAQQFSDYHSELNMSSLELGDSALYFCASSLGVGPGTEAFFGQGTRLTVV.

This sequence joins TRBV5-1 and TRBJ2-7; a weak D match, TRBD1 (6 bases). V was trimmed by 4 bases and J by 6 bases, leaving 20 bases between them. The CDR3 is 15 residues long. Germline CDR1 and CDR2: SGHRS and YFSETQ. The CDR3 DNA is TGCGCCAGCAGCAACCTTACTAGGGGGTATAGCGAGCAGTACTTC. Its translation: CASSNLTRGYSEQYF.

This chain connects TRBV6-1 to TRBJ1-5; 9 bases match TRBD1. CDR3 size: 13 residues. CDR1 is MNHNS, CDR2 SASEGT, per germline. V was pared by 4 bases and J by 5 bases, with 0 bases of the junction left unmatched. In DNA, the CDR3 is TGTGCCAGCAGTGGGACAGGGGATCAGCCCCAGCATTTT. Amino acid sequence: CASSGTGDQPQHF.

CDR3 protein: CASSPSVGANYGYTF. In DNA form, the CDR3 reads TGTGCCAGCAGTCCGTCAGTGGGTGCTAACTATGGCTACACCTTC. The chain has TRBV6-5 and TRBJ1-2, with D hard to call. Trimming pared 5 bases from V and 0 bases from J, leaving 13 bases between. Germline loops: CDR1 MNHEY, CDR2 SVGAGI. This CDR3 comprises 15 residues.

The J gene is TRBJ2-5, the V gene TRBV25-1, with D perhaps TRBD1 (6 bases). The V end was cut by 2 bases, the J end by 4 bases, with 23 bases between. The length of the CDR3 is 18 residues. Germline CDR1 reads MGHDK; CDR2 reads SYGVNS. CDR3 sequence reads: CASSETPAPQGVRETQYF. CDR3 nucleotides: TGTGCCAGCAGTGAAACCCCAGCCCCACAGGGAGTCCGAGAGACCCAGTACTTC.

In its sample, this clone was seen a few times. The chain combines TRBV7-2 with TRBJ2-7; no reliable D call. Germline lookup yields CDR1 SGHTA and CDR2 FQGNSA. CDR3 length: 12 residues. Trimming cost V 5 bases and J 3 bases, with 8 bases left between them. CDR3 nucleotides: TGTGCCAGCAGCCAAGATCGCTACGAGCAGTACTTC. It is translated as CASSQDRYEQYF.

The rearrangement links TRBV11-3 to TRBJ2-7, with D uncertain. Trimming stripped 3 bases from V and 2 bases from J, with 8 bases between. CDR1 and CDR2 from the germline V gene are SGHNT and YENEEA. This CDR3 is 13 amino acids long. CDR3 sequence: CASSLSQPYEQYF. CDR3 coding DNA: TGTGCCAGCAGCTTGTCGCAGCCCTACGAGCAGTACTTC.

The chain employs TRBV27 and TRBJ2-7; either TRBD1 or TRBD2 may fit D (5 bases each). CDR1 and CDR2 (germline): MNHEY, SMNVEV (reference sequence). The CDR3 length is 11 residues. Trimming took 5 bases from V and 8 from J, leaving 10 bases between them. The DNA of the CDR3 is TGTGCCAGCAGTCCCGGGACCCAGCAGTACTTC. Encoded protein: CASSPGTQQYF.

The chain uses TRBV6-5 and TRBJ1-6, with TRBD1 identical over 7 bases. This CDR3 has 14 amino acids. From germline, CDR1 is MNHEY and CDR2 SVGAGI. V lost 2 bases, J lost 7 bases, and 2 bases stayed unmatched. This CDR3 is CASSYDRENSPLHF. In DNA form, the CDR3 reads TGTGCCAGCAGTTACGACAGGGAGAATTCACCCCTCCACTTT.

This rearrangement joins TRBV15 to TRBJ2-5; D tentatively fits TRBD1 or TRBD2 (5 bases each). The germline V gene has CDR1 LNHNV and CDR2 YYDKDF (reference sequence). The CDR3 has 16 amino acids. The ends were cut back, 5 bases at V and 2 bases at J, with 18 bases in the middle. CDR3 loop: CATSVGSGRKQETQYF. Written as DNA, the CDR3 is TGTGCCACCAGCGTTGGGTCGGGGCGGAAGCAAGAGACCCAGTACTTC.

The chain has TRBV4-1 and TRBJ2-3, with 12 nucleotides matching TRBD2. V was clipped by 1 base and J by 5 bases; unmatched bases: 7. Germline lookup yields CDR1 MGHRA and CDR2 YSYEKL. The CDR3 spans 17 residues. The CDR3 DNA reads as TGCGCCAGCAGCCAAGTGGCCCTAGCGGGGGGGCAAGATACGCAGTATTTT. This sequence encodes CASSQVALAGGQDTQYF.

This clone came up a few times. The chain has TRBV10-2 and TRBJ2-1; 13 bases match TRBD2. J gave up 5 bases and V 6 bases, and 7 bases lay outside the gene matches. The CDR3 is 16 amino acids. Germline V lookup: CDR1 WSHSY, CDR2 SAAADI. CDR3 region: CASSRGLAGPNNEQFF. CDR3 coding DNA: TGCGCCAGCAGCCGGGGACTAGCGGGACCTAACAATGAGCAGTTCTTC.

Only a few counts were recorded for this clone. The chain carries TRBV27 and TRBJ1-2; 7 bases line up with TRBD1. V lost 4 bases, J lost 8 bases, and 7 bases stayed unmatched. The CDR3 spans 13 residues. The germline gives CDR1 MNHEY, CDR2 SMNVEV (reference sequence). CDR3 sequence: CASSYRDRRGYTF. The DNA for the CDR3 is TGTGCCAGCAGTTACCGGGACAGAAGGGGCTACACCTTC.

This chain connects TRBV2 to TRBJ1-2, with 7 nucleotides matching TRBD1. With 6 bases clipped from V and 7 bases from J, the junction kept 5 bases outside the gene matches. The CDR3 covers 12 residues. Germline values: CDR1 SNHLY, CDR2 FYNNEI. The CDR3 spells CASRTQGSGYTF. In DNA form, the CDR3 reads TGTGCCAGCAGAACACAGGGGAGTGGCTACACCTTC. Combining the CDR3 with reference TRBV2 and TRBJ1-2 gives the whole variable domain EPEVTQTPSHQVTQMGQEVILRCVPISNHLYFYWYRQILGQKVEFLVSFYNNEISEKSEIFDDQFSVERPDGSNFTLKIRSTKLEDSAMYFCASRTQGSGYTFGSGTRLTVV.

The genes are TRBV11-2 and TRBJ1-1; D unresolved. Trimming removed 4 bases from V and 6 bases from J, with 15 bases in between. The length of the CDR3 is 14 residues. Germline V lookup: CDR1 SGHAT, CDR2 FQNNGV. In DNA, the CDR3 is TGTGCCAGCAGCTCCGAAACCAGACGGGCTGAAGCTTTCTTT. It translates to CASSSETRRAEAFF. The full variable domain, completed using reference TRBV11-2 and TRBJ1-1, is EAGVAQSPRYKIIEKRQSVAFWCNPISGHATLYWYQQILGQGPKLLIQFQNNGVVDDSQLPKDRFSAERLKGVDSTLKIQPAKLEDSAVYLCASSSETRRAEAFFGQGTRLTVV.

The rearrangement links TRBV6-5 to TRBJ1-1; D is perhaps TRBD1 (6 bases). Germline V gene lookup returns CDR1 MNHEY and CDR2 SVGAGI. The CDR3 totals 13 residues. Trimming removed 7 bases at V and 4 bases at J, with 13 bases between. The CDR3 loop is CASNQQGSTEAFF. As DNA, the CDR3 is TGTGCCAGCAACCAACAGGGAAGCACTGAAGCTTTCTTT.

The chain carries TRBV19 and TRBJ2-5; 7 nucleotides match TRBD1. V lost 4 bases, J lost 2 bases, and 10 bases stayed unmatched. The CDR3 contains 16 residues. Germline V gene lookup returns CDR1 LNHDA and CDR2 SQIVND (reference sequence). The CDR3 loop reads CASSKGRQGSQETQYF. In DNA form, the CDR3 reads TGTGCCAGTAGTAAGGGGCGACAGGGATCTCAAGAGACCCAGTACTTC.

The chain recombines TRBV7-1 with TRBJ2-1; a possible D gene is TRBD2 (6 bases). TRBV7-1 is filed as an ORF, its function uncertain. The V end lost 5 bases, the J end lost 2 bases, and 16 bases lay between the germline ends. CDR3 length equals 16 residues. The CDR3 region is CASSPSTGVTYNEQFF. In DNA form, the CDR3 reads TGTGCCAGCAGCCCGTCGACGGGAGTAACCTACAATGAGCAGTTCTTC.

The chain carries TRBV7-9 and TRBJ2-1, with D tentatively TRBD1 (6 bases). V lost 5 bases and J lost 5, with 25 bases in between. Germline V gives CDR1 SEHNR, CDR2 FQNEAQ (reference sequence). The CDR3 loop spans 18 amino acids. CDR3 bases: TGTGCCAGCAGCATCACTCTGGGGGCAGGAAGGGGAAACAATGAGCAGTTCTTC. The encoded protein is CASSITLGAGRGNNEQFF.